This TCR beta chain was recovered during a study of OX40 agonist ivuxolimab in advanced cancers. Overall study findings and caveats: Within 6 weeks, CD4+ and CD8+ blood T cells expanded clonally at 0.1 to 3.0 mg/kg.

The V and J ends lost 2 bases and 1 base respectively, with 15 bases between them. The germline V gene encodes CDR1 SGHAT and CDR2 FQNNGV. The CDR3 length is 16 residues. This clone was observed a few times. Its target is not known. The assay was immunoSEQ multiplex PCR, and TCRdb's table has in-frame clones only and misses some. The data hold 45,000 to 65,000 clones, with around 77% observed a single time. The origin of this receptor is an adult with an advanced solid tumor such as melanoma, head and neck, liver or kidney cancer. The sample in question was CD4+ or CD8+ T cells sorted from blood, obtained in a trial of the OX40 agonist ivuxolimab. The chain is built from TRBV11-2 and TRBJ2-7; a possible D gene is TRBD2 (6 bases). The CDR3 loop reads CASSLMWGDLSYEQYF. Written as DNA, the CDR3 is TGTGCCAGCAGCTTAATGTGGGGGGACCTTTCCTACGAGCAGTACTTC.